The rows below give T cell receptor beta chains drawn from one sample of a study of OX40 agonist ivuxolimab in advanced cancers. Sequenced by immunoSEQ multiplex PCR; TCRdb stores in-frame clones only, minus some. Altogether more than 60,000 clones are present, approximately 83% being singletons, with the ten largest covering roughly 4.1%. Sequenced here: CD4+ or CD8+ T cells sorted from blood, sampled in a trial of the OX40 agonist ivuxolimab. Receptors originate from an adult with an advanced solid tumor such as melanoma, head and neck, liver or kidney cancer. CDR3s include the opening cysteine and the closing phenylalanine or tryptophan. Each record gives: clone size, J gene, V gene, D gene, CDR3 protein, CDR3 DNA. A D gene is named only where the DNA matches it firmly. Clone sizes are given selectively: once, few, many, or a class where the clone is expanded.

clone_size: -; j_call: TRBJ1-2; v_call: TRBV6-5; d_call: TRBD1; cdr3_aa: CASSYFRTGPMGYTF; cdr3_nt: TGTGCCAGCAGTTACTTCCGGACAGGCCCCATGGGCTACACCTTC
clone_size: -; j_call: TRBJ2-1; v_call: TRBV9; d_call: TRBD2; cdr3_aa: CASSVAPSGLYNEQFF; cdr3_nt: TGTGCCAGCAGCGTAGCCCCTAGCGGCCTATACAATGAGCAGTTCTTC
clone_size: -; j_call: TRBJ2-7; v_call: TRBV6-1; d_call: -; cdr3_aa: CASQKSRVPHEQYF; cdr3_nt: TGTGCCAGCCAGAAATCCAGGGTCCCCCACGAGCAGTACTTC
clone_size: -; j_call: TRBJ1-1; v_call: TRBV7-9; d_call: -; cdr3_aa: CASSLRGFGLDTEAFF; cdr3_nt: TGTGCCAGCAGCTTACGTGGGTTTGGGTTGGACACTGAAGCTTTCTTT
clone_size: once; j_call: TRBJ2-3; v_call: TRBV19; d_call: -; cdr3_aa: CASSRRTDTQYF; cdr3_nt: TGTGCCAGTAGCCGGAGGACAGATACGCAGTATTTT
clone_size: -; j_call: TRBJ2-5; v_call: TRBV5-1; d_call: -; cdr3_aa: CASSLELSETQYF; cdr3_nt: TGCGCCAGCAGCTTGGAACTGTCGGAGACCCAGTACTTC
clone_size: -; j_call: TRBJ1-2; v_call: TRBV6-1; d_call: -; cdr3_aa: CASSPGEPEYGYTF; cdr3_nt: TGTGCCAGCAGTCCGGGAGAACCCGAATATGGCTACACCTTC
clone_size: few; j_call: TRBJ2-1; v_call: TRBV7-3; d_call: -; cdr3_aa: CASSLNPAGSSYNEQFF; cdr3_nt: TGTGCCAGCAGCTTAAATCCAGCGGGCAGCTCCTACAATGAGCAGTTCTTC
clone_size: -; j_call: TRBJ2-6; v_call: TRBV5-1; d_call: -; cdr3_aa: CATSFGNTGANVLTF; cdr3_nt: TGCGCCACCAGTTTCGGGAATACTGGGGCCAACGTCCTGACTTTC
clone_size: -; j_call: TRBJ1-1; v_call: TRBV19; d_call: -; cdr3_aa: CASSNAGVNTEAFF; cdr3_nt: TGTGCCAGTAGCAACGCGGGGGTGAACACTGAAGCTTTCTTT
clone_size: -; j_call: TRBJ2-3; v_call: TRBV19; d_call: -; cdr3_aa: CASSALYVSDTQYF; cdr3_nt: TGTGCCAGTAGTGCTCTTTATGTGTCAGATACGCAGTATTTT
clone_size: -; j_call: TRBJ2-2; v_call: TRBV7-3; d_call: -; cdr3_aa: CASSLSLNTGELFF; cdr3_nt: TGTGCCAGCAGCTTAAGCCTGAACACCGGGGAGCTGTTTTTT
clone_size: -; j_call: TRBJ2-2; v_call: TRBV6-6; d_call: -; cdr3_aa: CASSLVGGLNTGELFF; cdr3_nt: TGTGCCAGCAGCCTCGTGGGGGGGCTGAACACCGGGGAGCTGTTTTTT
clone_size: -; j_call: TRBJ2-1; v_call: TRBV28; d_call: -; cdr3_aa: CASSPLPDLRNEQFF; cdr3_nt: TGTGCCAGCAGTCCACTCCCGGACCTCAGGAATGAGCAGTTCTTC